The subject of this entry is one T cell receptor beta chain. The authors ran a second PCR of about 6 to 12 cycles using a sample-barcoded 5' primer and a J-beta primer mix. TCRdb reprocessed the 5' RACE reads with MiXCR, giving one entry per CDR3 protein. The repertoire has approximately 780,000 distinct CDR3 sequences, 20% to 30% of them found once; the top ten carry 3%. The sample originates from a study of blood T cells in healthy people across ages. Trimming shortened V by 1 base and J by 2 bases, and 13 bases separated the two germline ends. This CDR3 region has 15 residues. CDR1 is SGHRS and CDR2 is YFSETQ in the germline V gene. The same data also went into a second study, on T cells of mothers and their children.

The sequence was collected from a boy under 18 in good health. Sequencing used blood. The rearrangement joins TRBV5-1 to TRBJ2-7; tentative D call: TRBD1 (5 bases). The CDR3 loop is CASSLRTSGPYEQYF. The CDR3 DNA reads TGCGCCAGCAGCTTGAGGACATCCGGACCCTACGAGCAGTACTTC.